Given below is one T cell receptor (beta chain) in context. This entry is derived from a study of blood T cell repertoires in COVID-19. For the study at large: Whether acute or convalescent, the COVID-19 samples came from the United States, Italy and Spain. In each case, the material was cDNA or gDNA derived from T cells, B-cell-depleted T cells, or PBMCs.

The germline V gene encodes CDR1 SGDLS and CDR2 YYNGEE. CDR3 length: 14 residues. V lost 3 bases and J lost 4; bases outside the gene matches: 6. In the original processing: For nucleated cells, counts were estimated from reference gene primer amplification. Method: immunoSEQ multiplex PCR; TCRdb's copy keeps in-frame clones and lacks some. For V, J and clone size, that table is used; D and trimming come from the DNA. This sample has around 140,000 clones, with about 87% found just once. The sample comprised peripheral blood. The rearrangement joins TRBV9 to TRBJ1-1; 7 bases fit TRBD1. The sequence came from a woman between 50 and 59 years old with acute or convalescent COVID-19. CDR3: CASSGTGASTEAFF. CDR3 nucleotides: TGTGCCAGCAGCGGTACAGGGGCCAGCACTGAAGCTTTCTTT.